This entry features one T cell receptor (beta chain) sequence. No antigen is known for it. The time point is: newly diagnosed GD, antithyroid drugs for less than 3 months. PBMC-derived RNA was used for the TCR library. This entry belongs to a study of regulatory T cells in long-lasting Graves disease. The wider study: Graves' patients diagnosed newly had used antithyroid drugs under 3 months.

Combining iRepertoire HTBI primers with Arm-PCR of CDR3 regions, the authors built TCR beta libraries. TCRdb redid the calling of the multiplex PCR reads with MiXCR, one entry per CDR3 protein. The sample yields under 400,000 distinct CDR3 sequences, 16% seen once. General study points: Persistent disease was characterized by preferential usage of TRBV28, TRBJ1-2 and TRBJ2-5.

CDR1 and CDR2 (germline): LNHDA, SQIVND (reference sequence). The V gene lost 6 bases and the J gene lost 7 bases, with 22 bases spanning the gap. This CDR3 region has 16 residues. In addition, the sample was reused for a study of T cells in Graves' hyperthyroidism and ophthalmopathy. That paper notes: The primer set for the first-round RT-PCR of the TCR CDR3 was HTBI. Most clonotypes that expanded in the thyroid above 0.001 also showed up in blood.

The TCR comes from a man aged 35 to 55 with Graves disease. The sample was peripheral blood mononuclear cells (PBMCs), taken at new diagnosis, from a patient treated with antithyroid drugs. V usage is TRBV19 and J usage is TRBJ1-5; possible D gene TRBD1, 5 bases. The CDR3 loop is CASSPGVVRGYQPQHF. The DNA for the CDR3 is TGTGCCAGTAGCCCCGGCGTGGTGAGGGGCTACCAGCCCCAGCATTTT. Using reference TRBV19 and TRBJ1-5 for the parts outside the CDR3, the full variable domain is DGGITQSPKYLFRKEGQNVTLSCEQNLNHDAMYWYRQDPGQGLRLIYYSQIVNDFQKGDIAEGYSVSREKKESFPLTVTSAQKNPTAFYLCASSPGVVRGYQPQHFGDGTRLSIL.